The 16 T cell receptor beta chains below come from one sample, sequenced in a study of T cell responses to AZD1222 COVID-19 vaccine. The method was immunoSEQ multiplex PCR; TCRdb's version includes in-frame clones alone and lacks a portion of them. The sample consists of fewer than 150,000 clones, about 86% of them appearing once. The sample here was peripheral blood, taken on day 0 of AZD1222 vaccination. All receptors come from an adult in good health.

This clone was picked up a small number of times. V usage is TRBV11-2 and J usage is TRBJ2-3; possible D gene TRBD2, 6 bases. Germline lookup yields CDR1 SGHAT and CDR2 FQNNGV. V lost 4 bases, J lost 2 bases, and 16 bases lay in between. The CDR3 sequence is 16 residues long. CDR3 amino acids: CASSSQLGLLTDTQYF. The CDR3 nucleotides are TGTGCCAGCAGCTCGCAATTGGGACTTCTCACAGATACGCAGTATTTT.

As to this clone: Its ends do not fully match the called genes, so a read error is possible. The chain links TRBV2 to TRBJ1-5; 7 nucleotides match TRBD1. CDR1 is SNHLY and CDR2 is FYNNEI in the germline V gene. The CDR3 runs 15 residues. CDR3 DNA: TGTGCCAGCAGTGAAGGACAGGGTAGCTATCAGCCCCAGCATTTT. It encodes CASSEGQGSYQPQHF.

This clone was counted between two and nine times. The chain is built from TRBV7-3 and TRBJ2-1; possible D gene TRBD1, 5 bases. This CDR3 has 15 amino acids. V was trimmed by 1 base and J by 5 bases, leaving 12 bases between them. The germline V gene has CDR1 SGHTA and CDR2 FQGTGA. CDR3 sequence (DNA): TGTGCCAGCAGCTTAAATCCGGGCAGGGACAATGAGCAGTTCTTC. It encodes CASSLNPGRDNEQFF.

The gene calls are TRBV19 and TRBJ1-4; no clear D gene. The ends were cut back, 0 bases at V and 2 bases at J, with 10 bases in the middle. Germline CDR1 and CDR2: LNHDA and SQIVND (reference sequence). This CDR3 comprises 16 residues. The CDR3 sequence is CASSIDPVGTNEKLFF. In DNA form, the CDR3 reads TGTGCCAGTAGTATAGATCCCGTGGGGACTAATGAAAAACTGTTTTTT.

The chain employs TRBV6-8 and TRBJ1-2, with D unclear. The V end was cut by 3 bases, the J end by 1 base, with 12 bases between. The CDR3 runs 15 residues. Germline CDR1 is MNHGY and CDR2 is SAAAGT. The DNA of the CDR3 is TGTGCCAGCAGTTATAAGGGATTAGGTAACTATGGCTACACCTTC. Translation: CASSYKGLGNYGYTF.

The count of this clone is one. The V call is TRBV4-1, the J call TRBJ2-3; TRBD2 aligns across 8 bases. The CDR3 totals 16 residues. CDR1 and CDR2 (germline): MGHRA, YSYEKL. The junction had 9 bases not matched to a gene; V was cut back by 3 bases and J by 4 bases. CDR3 amino acids: CASSQIIAGSPDTQYF. The CDR3 nucleotides are TGCGCCAGCAGCCAGATAATAGCGGGATCACCAGATACGCAGTATTTT.

The CDR3 coding sequence is TGTGCCAGCAGCTCTGACATCATGAGCTCCTACGAGCAGTACTTC. Amino acids: CASSSDIMSSYEQYF. V and J are TRBV27 and TRBJ2-7; unclear D gene. Germline CDR1 MNHEY, CDR2 SMNVEV (reference sequence). This CDR3 has 15 amino acids. Trimming pared 6 bases from V and 0 bases from J, leaving 15 bases between.

The chain couples TRBV19 to TRBJ2-3; 12 bases map to TRBD2. Per the germline V gene, CDR1 is LNHDA and CDR2 is SQIVND (reference sequence). V was clipped by 5 bases and J by 0 bases; unmatched bases: 15. This CDR3 has 20 residues. Here the CDR3 reads CASSPLGLAGSPISTDTQYF. In DNA, the CDR3 is TGTGCCAGTAGTCCGTTAGGACTAGCGGGATCACCGATCAGCACAGATACGCAGTATTTT.

This clone occurred once. The chain is built from TRBV5-1 and TRBJ1-5, with 7 positions matching TRBD1. CDR1 SGHRS and CDR2 YFSETQ come from the germline V gene. CDR3 length: 16 residues. The trim removed 4 bases at V and 1 base at J, leaving 8 bases unmatched. CDR3 nucleotides: TGCGCCAGCAGCCCCGAAGGGGGCGTGAGCAATCAGCCCCAGCATTTT. Protein sequence: CASSPEGGVSNQPQHF.

V gene TRBV19 combines with J gene TRBJ2-7; the match to TRBD2 covers 11 bases. The junction had 6 bases not matched to a gene; V was cut back by 3 bases and J by 2 bases. The CDR3 loop spans 16 amino acids. The V gene's germline CDR1 is LNHDA and CDR2 SQIVND (reference sequence). The CDR3 sequence is CASSIYSGRAAYEQYF. DNA for the CDR3: TGTGCCAGTAGTATTTATAGCGGGAGGGCCGCCTACGAGCAGTACTTC.

The chain employs TRBV6-5 and TRBJ2-7, with D perhaps TRBD1 (6 bases). The CDR3 sequence is 13 residues long. V shed 7 bases and J shed 2 bases, with 12 bases lying between them. CDR1 is MNHEY, CDR2 SVGAGI, per germline. CDR3 DNA sequence: TGTGCCAGCATCCCGGACAGTACCTACGAGCAGTACTTC. It yields the protein CASIPDSTYEQYF.

The CDR3, as DNA: TGCGCCAGCAGCCTACAGGACAGGGTGGAAGAGACCCAGTACTTC. Translated: CASSLQDRVEETQYF. The J gene is TRBJ2-5, the V gene TRBV5-1, with 8 bases identical to TRBD1. CDR3 length: 15 residues. Trimming cost V 4 bases and J 3 bases; bases outside gene matches: 8. The germline V gene encodes CDR1 SGHRS and CDR2 YFSETQ. The variable domain in full, with the rest retrieved from reference TRBV5-1 and TRBJ2-5, is KAGVTQTPRYLIKTRGQQVTLSCSPISGHRSVSWYQQTPGQGLQFLFEYFSETQRNKGNFPGRFSGRQFSNSRSEMNVSTLELGDSALYLCASSLQDRVEETQYFGPGTRLLVL.

The chain has TRBV30 and TRBJ2-3, with a weak D call TRBD1 (6 bases). Trimming took off 6 bases at V and 2 bases at J, with 12 bases between the two ends. Looked up from germline, CDR1 is GTSNPN and CDR2 is SVGIG (reference sequence). CDR3 length equals 13 residues. The CDR3 region is CACMGHLTDTQYF. In DNA, the CDR3 is TGTGCCTGTATGGGACATCTCACAGATACGCAGTATTTT. The full variable domain, its missing parts supplied by reference TRBV30 and TRBJ2-3, is SQTIHQWPATLVQPVGSPLSLECTVEGTSNPNLYWYRQAAGRGLQLLFYSVGIGQISSEVPQNLSASRPQDRQFILSSKKLLLSDSGFYLCACMGHLTDTQYFGPGTRLTVL.

The chain uses TRBV3-1 (or the pseudogene TRBV3-2) and TRBJ2-6; TRBD2 is a possible D gene (7 bases). Germline assignment: CDR1 LGHDT and CDR2 YNNKEL (reference sequence). CDR3 size: 18 residues. V lost 4 bases to trimming and J lost 0 bases, with 16 bases between them. The CDR3 nucleotides read TGTGCCAGCAGCCGACCGGGGGCGGGGGACTCTGGGGCCAACGTCCTGACTTTC. Amino acids: CASSRPGAGDSGANVLTF.

V usage is TRBV19 and J usage is TRBJ1-5; a weak D match, TRBD1 (6 bases). The CDR3 extends over 12 amino acids. CDR1 is LNHDA and CDR2 is SQIVND in the germline V gene (reference sequence). Between the trimmed V and J ends, which lost 10 bases and 6 bases, there was a span of 13 bases. The CDR3 bases are TGTGCCACTTCGACAGGTCCTCAGCCCCAGCATTTT. This codes for CATSTGPQPQHF.

This clone was seen only a few times. At the DNA level, this CDR3 is encoded by other sequences in the same sample as well. V and J are TRBV11-3 and TRBJ1-1, with 8 nucleotides matching TRBD1. This CDR3 has 12 amino acids. V dropped 3 bases and J dropped 8; count of bases not matched to a gene: 2. Germline values: CDR1 SGHNT, CDR2 YENEEA. This CDR3 reads CASSLRQGEAFF. The CDR3 DNA sequence: TGTGCCAGCAGCTTGAGACAGGGGGAAGCTTTCTTT.